One sample yielded the 16 T cell receptor beta chains listed below, sequenced in a study of vaccination and CD4 T cells after COVID-19. These TCRs' antigens remain unknown. The treatment was: roughly 10-day PBMC culture with coronavirus spike peptide pools or control peptides (ViraFEST assay). The Oncomine TCR Beta short-read assay sequenced DNA from cultured CD4+ T cells. TCRdb fed the PCR reads into MiXCR, producing one record per CDR3 protein. The data contain some 11,000 distinct CDR3 sequences, around a third of them singletons. This specimen was CD4+ T cells from blood, cultured in vitro, taken after SARS-CoV-2 vaccination. The receptors were gathered from a human donor who had recovered from COVID-19.

This clonotype has only a few counts. This rearrangement joins TRBV10-3 to TRBJ2-7; 12 bases fit TRBD2. CDR3 length equals 17 residues. Germline CDR1 reads ENHRY; CDR2 reads SYGVKD. Trimming at V came to 5 bases and at J to 5 bases, leaving 13 bases not matched to a gene. Written as DNA, the CDR3 is TGTGCCATCAGTAGGGAGGGCCCGGGACTAGCGGGCCACGAGCAGTACTTC. Translation: CAISREGPGLAGHEQYF.

Judged by abundance, this clonotype is medium-sized (0.01 to 0.1%). V is TRBV20-1 and J is TRBJ1-5; D is undetermined. Trimming pared 2 bases from V and 4 bases from J, leaving 12 bases between. This CDR3 is 14 amino acids long. The germline V gene encodes CDR1 DFQATT and CDR2 SNEGSKA (reference sequence). Here the CDR3 DNA reads TGCAGTGCTAGATTCGGTTTCGGGAATCAGCCCCAGCATTTT. It yields the protein CSARFGFGNQPQHF.

This clonotype was seen more than once but under ten times. CDR3 sequence reads: CASSGRTGDTQYF. DNA for the CDR3: TGTGCCAGCAGCGGGCGAACGGGCGATACGCAGTATTTT. This sequence joins TRBV6-1 and TRBJ2-3, with unresolved D. Germline V gene sequence: CDR1 MNHNS, CDR2 SASEGT. V was pared by 6 bases and J by 6 bases, with 13 bases between. The CDR3 is made up of 13 amino acids.

The gene calls are TRBV7-2 and TRBJ1-2; 9 nucleotides align to TRBD1. This CDR3 region has 17 residues. Trimming removed 1 base from V and 4 bases from J; junction bases left unmatched: 10. In germline, CDR1 is SGHTA, CDR2 FQGNSA. CDR3 bases: TGTGCCAGCAGCTTAGGGGGAAGGACAGGGGTCGCCTATGGCTACACCTTC. This codes for CASSLGGRTGVAYGYTF. The variable domain in full, completed from reference TRBV7-2 and TRBJ1-2, reads GAGVSQSPSNKVTEKGKDVELRCDPISGHTALYWYRQSLGQGLEFLIYFQGNSAPDKSGLPSDRFSAERTGGSVSTLTIQRTQQEDSAVYLCASSLGGRTGVAYGYTFGSGTRLTVV.

This clonotype has a handful of counts. J is TRBJ2-3 and V is TRBV19; D call uncertain. The CDR3 extends over 14 amino acids. Germline values: CDR1 LNHDA, CDR2 SQIVND (reference sequence). V lost 5 bases and J lost 1, with 10 bases in between. Here the CDR3 DNA reads TGTGCCAGTAGTGTCCTAAGCGGCACAGATACGCAGTATTTT. This translates into CASSVLSGTDTQYF.

The rearrangement joins TRBV7-9 to TRBJ1-5; D gene unclear. The CDR3 length is 13 residues. Per the germline V gene, CDR1 is SEHNR and CDR2 is FQNEAQ (reference sequence). Trimming cost V 7 bases and J 8 bases, with 15 bases left between them. The CDR3 sequence: CASNSQVGEPQHF. The CDR3 nucleotides are TGTGCCAGCAACAGCCAGGTTGGGGAGCCCCAGCATTTT. Full variable domain (outside the CDR3, taken from reference TRBV7-9 and TRBJ1-5): DTGVSQNPRHKITKRGQNVTFRCDPISEHNRLYWYRQTLGQGPEFLTYFQNEAQLEKSRLLSDRFSAERPKGSFSTLEIQRTEQGDSAMYLCASNSQVGEPQHFGDGTRLSIL.

This clonotype was seen more than once but under ten times. The V and J genes are TRBV20-1 and TRBJ2-1, with 14 bases lining up with TRBD2. Germline values: CDR1 DFQATT, CDR2 SNEGSKA (reference sequence). V was pared by 1 base and J by 10 bases, with 6 bases of the junction left unmatched. This CDR3 region has 15 residues. The CDR3 nucleotides are TGCAGTGCTAGAGTGGGACTAGCGGGAGTCGGGGAGCAGTTCTTC. Its protein product is CSARVGLAGVGEQFF.

V and J are TRBV28 and TRBJ2-2; 7 bases match TRBD2. The germline V gene has CDR1 MDHEN and CDR2 SYDVKM. V shed 6 bases, J shed 1 base, and the junction held 5 bases outside the gene matches. The CDR3 contains 15 residues. The CDR3 here is CASSRGGLNTGELFF. CDR3 sequence (DNA): TGTGCCAGCAGCCGCGGGGGTCTGAACACCGGGGAGCTGTTTTTT.

This clonotype was found a few times. The V and J genes are TRBV7-3 and TRBJ1-2; D possibly corresponds to TRBD1 (5 bases). Deletions cut 2 bases from V and 4 bases from J, with 14 bases between. CDR3 size: 15 residues. The germline gives CDR1 SGHTA, CDR2 FQGTGA. CDR3 DNA sequence: TGTGCCAGCAGCTTAGGGGTGGGGGGTAGCTATGGCTACACCTTC. This encodes CASSLGVGGSYGYTF.

The chain carries TRBV28 and TRBJ2-7, with D uncertain. V lost 7 bases and J lost 5, with 12 bases in between. The CDR3 is made up of 12 amino acids. Per the germline V gene, CDR1 is MDHEN and CDR2 is SYDVKM. The CDR3: CASTLTGHEQYF. DNA of the CDR3: TGTGCCAGCACCCTTACGGGCCACGAGCAGTACTTC.

In its sample, this clonotype was seen once. V gene TRBV14 combines with J gene TRBJ2-6; 10 bases match TRBD1. Unmatched junction bases numbered 8, after V lost 5 bases and J lost 4 bases. There are 17 residues in the CDR3. CDR1 and CDR2 from the germline V gene are SGHDN and FVKESK. As DNA, the CDR3 is TGTGCCAGCAGCATGGGACAGGGGACGTGGGGGGCCAACGTCCTGACTTTC. It encodes CASSMGQGTWGANVLTF.

In this sample, this clonotype turned up a few times. This chain connects TRBV11-2 to TRBJ2-1, with 10 bases aligning to TRBD2. The CDR3 is 19 residues long. Trimming cost V 5 bases and J 9 bases; bases outside gene matches: 22. Germline CDR1 is SGHAT and CDR2 is FQNNGV. The CDR3 region is CASSLLSGRASRRDAEQFF. The CDR3 DNA reads as TGTGCCAGCAGCCTTTTGAGCGGGAGGGCCAGTCGGAGGGATGCTGAGCAGTTCTTC. Full variable domain (remainder filled in from reference TRBV11-2 and TRBJ2-1): EAGVAQSPRYKIIEKRQSVAFWCNPISGHATLYWYQQILGQGPKLLIQFQNNGVVDDSQLPKDRFSAERLKGVDSTLKIQPAKLEDSAVYLCASSLLSGRASRRDAEQFFGPGTRLTVL.

The chain employs TRBV10-2 and TRBJ2-7; D is undetermined. The germline V gene encodes CDR1 WSHSY and CDR2 SAAADI. V was cut by 6 bases and J by 0 bases, with 9 bases left in between. The CDR3 has 13 amino acids. Here the CDR3 DNA reads TGCGCCAGCAGGGTGGGCGGCTCCTACGAGCAGTACTTC. This sequence encodes CASRVGGSYEQYF.

The chain has TRBV5-1 and TRBJ2-7, with 9 bases that match TRBD1. The length of the CDR3 is 17 residues. Looked up from germline, CDR1 is SGHRS and CDR2 is YFSETQ. The junction had 9 bases not matched to a gene; V was cut back by 0 bases and J by 2 bases. The CDR3 spells CASSLASGTGTPYEQYF. The CDR3 bases are TGCGCCAGCAGCTTGGCCTCCGGGACAGGGACTCCCTACGAGCAGTACTTC.

The genes are TRBV6-2 or TRBV6-3 and TRBJ2-7; 9 bases map to TRBD1. The V segment lost 6 bases and the J segment 7 bases; nucleotides outside the gene matches: 13. CDR3 size: 15 residues. Germline V CDR1 and CDR2: MNHEY, SVGEGT. The CDR3 DNA follows: TGTGCCAGCAGATCCCACCGGGACAGGGCGGAGGAGCAGTACTTC. It translates to CASRSHRDRAEEQYF.

The chain employs TRBV7-2 and TRBJ2-1, with 15 nucleotides matching TRBD2. The J segment lost 7 bases and the V segment lost 4 bases, leaving 5 bases of the junction unmatched. Per germline, CDR1 SGHTA and CDR2 FQGNSA. This CDR3 contains 16 residues. CDR3 DNA: TGTGCCAGCAGCTCAGGAGGACTAGCGGGAGGGAATGAGCAGTTCTTC. Protein: CASSSGGLAGGNEQFF.